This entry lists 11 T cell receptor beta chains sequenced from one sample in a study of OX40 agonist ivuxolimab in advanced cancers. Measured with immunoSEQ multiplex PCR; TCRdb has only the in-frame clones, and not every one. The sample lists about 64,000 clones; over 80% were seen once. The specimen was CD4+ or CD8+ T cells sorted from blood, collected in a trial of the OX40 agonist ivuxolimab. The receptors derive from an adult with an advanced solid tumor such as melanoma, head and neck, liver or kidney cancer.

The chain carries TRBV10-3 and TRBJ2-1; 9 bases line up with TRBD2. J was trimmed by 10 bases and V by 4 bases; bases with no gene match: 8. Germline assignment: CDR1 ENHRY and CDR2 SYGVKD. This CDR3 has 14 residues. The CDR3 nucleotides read TGTGCCATCAGTGGACTAGCGGCTAGGGGGGAGCAGTTCTTC. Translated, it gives CAISGLAARGEQFF.

The CDR3 sequence is CASSTGLDYGYTF. As DNA, the CDR3 is TGTGCCAGCAGCACCGGACTGGACTATGGCTACACCTTC. The chain is built from TRBV9 and TRBJ1-2; D is unresolved. V was clipped by 4 bases and J by 3 bases, with 10 bases between them. The CDR3 is 13 residues long. CDR1 and CDR2 from the germline V gene are SGDLS and YYNGEE.

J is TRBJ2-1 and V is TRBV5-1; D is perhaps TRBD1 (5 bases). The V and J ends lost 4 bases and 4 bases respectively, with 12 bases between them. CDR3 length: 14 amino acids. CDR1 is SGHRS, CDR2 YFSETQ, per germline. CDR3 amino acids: CASSLRTLYNEQFF. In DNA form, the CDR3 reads TGCGCCAGCAGCCTAAGGACATTATACAATGAGCAGTTCTTC.

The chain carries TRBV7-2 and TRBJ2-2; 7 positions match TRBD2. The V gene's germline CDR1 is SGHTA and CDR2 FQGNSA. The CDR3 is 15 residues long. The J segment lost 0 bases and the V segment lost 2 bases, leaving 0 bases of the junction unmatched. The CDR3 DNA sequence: TGTGCCAGCAGCTTAACTAGCGCGAACACCGGGGAGCTGTTTTTT. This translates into CASSLTSANTGELFF.

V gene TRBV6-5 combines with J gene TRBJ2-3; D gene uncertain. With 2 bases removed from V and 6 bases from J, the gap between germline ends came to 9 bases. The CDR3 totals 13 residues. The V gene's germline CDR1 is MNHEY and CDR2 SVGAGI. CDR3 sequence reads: CASSYRPADTQYF. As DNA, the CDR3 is TGTGCCAGCAGTTACCGGCCCGCGGATACGCAGTATTTT.

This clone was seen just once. The CDR3 DNA reads TGTGCCAGCAGCGTAGAGGGCAGGGGGGTTGAGCAGTTCTTC. Translated: CASSVEGRGVEQFF. This chain uses TRBV9 with TRBJ2-1; tentative D call: TRBD1 (7 bases). Germline V gene lookup returns CDR1 SGDLS and CDR2 YYNGEE. V lost 0 bases and J lost 9, with 13 bases in between. This CDR3 spans 14 amino acids. Full variable domain (outside the CDR3, taken from reference TRBV9 and TRBJ2-1): DSGVTQTPKHLITATGQRVTLRCSPRSGDLSVYWYQQSLDQGLQFLIQYYNGEERAKGNILERFSAQQFPDLHSELNLSSLELGDSALYFCASSVEGRGVEQFFGPGTRLTVL.

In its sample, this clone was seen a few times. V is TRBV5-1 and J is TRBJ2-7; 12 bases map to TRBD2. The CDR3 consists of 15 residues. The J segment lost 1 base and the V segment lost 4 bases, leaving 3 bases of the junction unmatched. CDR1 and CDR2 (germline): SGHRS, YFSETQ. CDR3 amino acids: CASSRTSGVSYEQYF. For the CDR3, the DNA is TGCGCCAGCAGCAGGACTAGCGGGGTTTCCTACGAGCAGTACTTC.

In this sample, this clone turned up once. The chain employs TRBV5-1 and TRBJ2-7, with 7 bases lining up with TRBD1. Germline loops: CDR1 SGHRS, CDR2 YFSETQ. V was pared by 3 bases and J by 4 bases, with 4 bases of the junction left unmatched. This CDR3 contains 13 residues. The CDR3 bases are TGCGCCAGCAGCTCAGGGGGTCCGTACGAGCAGTACTTC. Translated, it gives CASSSGGPYEQYF.

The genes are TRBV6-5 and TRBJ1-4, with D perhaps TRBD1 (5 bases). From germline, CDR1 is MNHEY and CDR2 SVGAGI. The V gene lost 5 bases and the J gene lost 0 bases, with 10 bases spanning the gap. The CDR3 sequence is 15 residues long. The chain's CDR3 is CASSPGRATNEKLFF. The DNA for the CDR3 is TGTGCCAGCAGTCCAGGGAGGGCAACTAATGAAAAACTGTTTTTT.

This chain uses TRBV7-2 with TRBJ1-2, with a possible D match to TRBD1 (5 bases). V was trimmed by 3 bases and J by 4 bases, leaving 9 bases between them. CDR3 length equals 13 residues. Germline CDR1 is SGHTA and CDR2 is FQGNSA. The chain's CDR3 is CASSFAGFYGYTF. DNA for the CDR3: TGTGCCAGCAGCTTCGCAGGGTTCTATGGCTACACCTTC.

The CDR3 nucleotides are TGTGCCATCAGCTCTAGCGGGGGTACAAACACCGGGGAGCTGTTTTTT. Translating it yields CAISSSGGTNTGELFF. The chain joins TRBV10-3 to TRBJ2-2; 10 bases agree with TRBD2. Germline assignment: CDR1 ENHRY and CDR2 SYGVKD. The trim removed 6 bases at V and 2 bases at J, leaving 6 bases unmatched. The CDR3 runs to 16 residues.